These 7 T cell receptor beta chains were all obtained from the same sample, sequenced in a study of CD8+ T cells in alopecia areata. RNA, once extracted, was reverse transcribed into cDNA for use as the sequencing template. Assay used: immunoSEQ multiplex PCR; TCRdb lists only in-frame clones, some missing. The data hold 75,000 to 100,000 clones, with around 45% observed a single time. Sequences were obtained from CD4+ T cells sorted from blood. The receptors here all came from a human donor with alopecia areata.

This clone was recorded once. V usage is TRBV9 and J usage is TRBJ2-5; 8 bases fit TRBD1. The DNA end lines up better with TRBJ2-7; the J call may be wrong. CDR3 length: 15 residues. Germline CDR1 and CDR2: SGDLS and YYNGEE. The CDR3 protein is CASSKRTGSDYEQYF. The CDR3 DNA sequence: TGTGCCAGCAGCAAGCGGACAGGGAGCGACTACGAGCAGTACTTC.

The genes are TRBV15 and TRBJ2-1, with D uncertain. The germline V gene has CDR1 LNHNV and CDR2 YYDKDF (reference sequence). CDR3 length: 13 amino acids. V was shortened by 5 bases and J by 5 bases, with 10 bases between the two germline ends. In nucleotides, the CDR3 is TGTGCCACCAGCTTCATCCAGGACAATGAGCAGTTCTTC. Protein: CATSFIQDNEQFF.

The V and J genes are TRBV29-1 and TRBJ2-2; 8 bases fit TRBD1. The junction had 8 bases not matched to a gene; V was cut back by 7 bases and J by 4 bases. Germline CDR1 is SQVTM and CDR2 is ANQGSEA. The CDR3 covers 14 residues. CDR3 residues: CSGITGGSTGELFF. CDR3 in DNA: TGCAGCGGGATCACAGGGGGGTCCACCGGGGAGCTGTTTTTT.

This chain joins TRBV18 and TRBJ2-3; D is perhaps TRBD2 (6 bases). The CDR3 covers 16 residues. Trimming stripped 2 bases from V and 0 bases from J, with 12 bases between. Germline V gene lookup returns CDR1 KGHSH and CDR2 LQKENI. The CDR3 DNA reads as TGTGCCAGCTCACCATTTACGCGGGGCAGCACAGATACGCAGTATTTT. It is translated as CASSPFTRGSTDTQYF.

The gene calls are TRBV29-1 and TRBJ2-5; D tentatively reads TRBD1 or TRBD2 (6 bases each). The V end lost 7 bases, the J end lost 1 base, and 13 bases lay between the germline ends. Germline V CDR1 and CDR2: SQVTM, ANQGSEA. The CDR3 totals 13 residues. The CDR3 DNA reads TGCAGCGCGGATCCGGGGGCCCAAGAGACCCAGTACTTC. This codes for CSADPGAQETQYF.

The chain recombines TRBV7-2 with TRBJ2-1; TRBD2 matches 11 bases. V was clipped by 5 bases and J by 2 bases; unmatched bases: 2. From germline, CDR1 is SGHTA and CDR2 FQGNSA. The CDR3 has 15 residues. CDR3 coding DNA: TGTGCCAGCAGCATTAGCGGGGGGGCCTACAATGAGCAGTTCTTC. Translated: CASSISGGAYNEQFF.

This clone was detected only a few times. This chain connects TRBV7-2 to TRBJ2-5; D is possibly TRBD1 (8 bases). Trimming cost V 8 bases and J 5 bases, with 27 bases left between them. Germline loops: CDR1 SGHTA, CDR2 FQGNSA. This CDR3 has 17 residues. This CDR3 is CASGRDGQGGVWETQYF. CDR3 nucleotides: TGTGCCAGCGGCAGGGATGGACAGGGAGGGGTTTGGGAGACCCAGTACTTC.